What follows describes a single T cell receptor (beta chain). The data were obtained in a study of cytomegalovirus exposure and HLA in healthy donors. The PCR employed 60 Vbeta primers together with 13 Jbeta primers. Using immunoSEQ multiplex PCR, the repertoire was profiled, and TCRdb retains in-frame clones only, with some absent. The sample has tens of thousands of clones; 67% are singletons. The germline V gene has CDR1 MNHEY and CDR2 SMNVEV (reference sequence). There are 15 residues in the CDR3. The ends lost 3 bases at V and 3 bases at J; junction bases unmatched: 3. Sequencing used PBMCs. The chain combines TRBV27 with TRBJ2-1; 9 bases agree with TRBD2. This receptor was taken from a man in his thirties or forties in good health and CMV-seronegative. CDR3 loop: CASSFLAGVYNEQFF. The CDR3 DNA reads TGTGCCAGCAGTTTCTTAGCGGGAGTCTACAATGAGCAGTTCTTC.